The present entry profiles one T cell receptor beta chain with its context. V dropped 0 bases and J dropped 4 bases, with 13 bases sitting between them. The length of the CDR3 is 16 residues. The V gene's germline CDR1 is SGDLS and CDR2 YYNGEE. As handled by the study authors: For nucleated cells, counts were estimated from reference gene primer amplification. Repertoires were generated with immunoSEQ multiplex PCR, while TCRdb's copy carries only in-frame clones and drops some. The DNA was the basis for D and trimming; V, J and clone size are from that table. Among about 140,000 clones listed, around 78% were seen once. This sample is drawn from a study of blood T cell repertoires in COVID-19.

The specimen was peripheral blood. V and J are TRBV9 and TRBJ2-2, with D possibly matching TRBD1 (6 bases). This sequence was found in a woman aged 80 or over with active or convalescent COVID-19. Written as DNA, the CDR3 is TGTGCCAGCAGCGTAGGGAACAGGGTCTTCACCGGGGAGCTGTTTTTT. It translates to CASSVGNRVFTGELFF.